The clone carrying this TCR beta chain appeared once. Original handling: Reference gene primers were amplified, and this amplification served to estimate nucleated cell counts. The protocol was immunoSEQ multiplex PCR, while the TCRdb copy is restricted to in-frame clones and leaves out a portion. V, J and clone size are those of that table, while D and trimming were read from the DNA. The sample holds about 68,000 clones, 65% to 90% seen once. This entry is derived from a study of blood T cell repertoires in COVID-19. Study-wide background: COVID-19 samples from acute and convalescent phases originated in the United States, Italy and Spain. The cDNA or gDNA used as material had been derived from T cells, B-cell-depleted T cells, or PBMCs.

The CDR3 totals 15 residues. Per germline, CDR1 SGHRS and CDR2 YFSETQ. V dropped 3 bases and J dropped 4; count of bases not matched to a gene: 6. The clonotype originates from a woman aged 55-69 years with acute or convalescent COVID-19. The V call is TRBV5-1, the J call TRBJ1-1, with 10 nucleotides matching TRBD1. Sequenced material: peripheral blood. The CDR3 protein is CASSWGTGEVTEAFF. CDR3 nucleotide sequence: TGCGCCAGCAGCTGGGGGACAGGGGAGGTCACTGAAGCTTTCTTT.